This T cell receptor (beta chain) was sequenced in a study of T cell responses to AZD1222 COVID-19 vaccine. Study-level points and caveats: Donors were mostly white British, more females; clonal diversity possibly underestimated. The study sampled repertoires only after the peak T cell response. When two AZD1222 doses had been given, Spike-specific TCR breadth and depth rose.

TCRdb keeps only in-frame clones here, not all; method: immunoSEQ multiplex PCR. This sample yields 150,000 or so clones, of which about 92% are seen a single time; under 20% belongs to the top ten. The length of the CDR3 is 15 residues. V dropped 3 bases and J dropped 7 bases, with 13 bases sitting between them. Germline values: CDR1 SGHTA, CDR2 FQGTGA. Concerning this clone: Its antigen is not known.

The V gene is TRBV7-3, the J gene TRBJ1-6; no clear D. This sample comprised peripheral blood, obtained on day 0 of AZD1222 vaccination. The sequence was collected from an adult in good health. The CDR3 region has the DNA TGTGCCAGCAGCTTCGGAGCGGGGAGAAATTCACCCCTCCACTTT. Translation: CASSFGAGRNSPLHF.